Listed below are T cell receptor beta chains from one sample, sequenced in a study of blood T cell repertoires in COVID-19. Libraries were prepared by immunoSEQ multiplex PCR; TCRdb keeps only in-frame clonotypes and omits some of them. The repertoire holds more than 250,000 clones, with about nine tenths as singletons. Sequences were obtained from PBMCs or T cells enriched from blood (not recorded which). The receptors originated from a woman aged 18-35 years who had recovered from COVID-19. The CDR3 runs from the conserved cysteine through the conserved F or W. The D gene is left open where the match is weak. Size tells how often a clone was seen (once, few, many) or the class of an expanded clone, and some rows leave it out.

-	18	TRBV10-3	TRBJ2-1	-	TGTGCCATCAGTGAGCTTTTCACGCCGGGTGGCTCCTACAATGAGCAGTTCTTC	CAISELFTPGGSYNEQFF
-	14	TRBV10-2	TRBJ2-7	TRBD2	TGCGCCAGCAGGACCGGGACTAGCGGGACGGAGCAGTACTTC	CASRTGTSGTEQYF
-	15	TRBV7-2	TRBJ1-1	-	TGTGCCAGCAGCTTAGCGGCGGGCGGAGTCACTGAAGCTTTCTTT	CASSLAAGGVTEAFF
-	13	TRBV10-3	TRBJ2-3	-	TGTGCCATCAGGCAGCCCGACAGTGATACGCAGTATTTT	CAIRQPDSDTQYF
once	15	TRBV12-5	TRBJ1-4	TRBD1	TGTGCTAGTGGTTTGGGGACAGGGAGAGGGGAAAAACTGTTTTTT	CASGLGTGRGEKLFF
once	14	TRBV3-1/TRBV3-2	TRBJ1-2	-	TGTGCCAGCAGCCAGGGTGTCGGGGAAGGTGGCTACACCTTC	CASSQGVGEGGYTF
-	15	TRBV5-1	TRBJ2-3	TRBD1	TGCGCCAGCAGCTTGGCGGGACAGGATGTAGATACGCAGTATTTT	CASSLAGQDVDTQYF
-	15	TRBV7-8	TRBJ2-2	-	TGTGCCAGCAGCCGAACAGTATTGGACACCGGGGAGCTGTTTTTT	CASSRTVLDTGELFF
-	17	TRBV21-1	TRBJ2-6	-	TGTGCCAGCAGCAAAGAGGGGCCCCCCTCTGGGGCCAACGTCCTGACTTTC	CASSKEGPPSGANVLTF
once	13	TRBV28	TRBJ1-6	-	TGTGCCAGCACTCTAACCTATAATTCACCCCTCCACTTT	CASTLTYNSPLHF
once	13	TRBV30	TRBJ1-1	-	TGTGCCTGGAGCCTGGCGGACAGACTTGAAGCTTTCTTT	CAWSLADRLEAFF
-	13	TRBV6-6	TRBJ1-2	-	TGTGCCAGCAGTCCCACAGGGAACTATGGCTACACCTTC	CASSPTGNYGYTF
-	16	TRBV19	TRBJ1-1	-	TGTGCCAGTAGTATACGGGCATCGGGGGGTGAGACTGAAGCTTTCTTT	CASSIRASGGETEAFF
-	11	TRBV20-1	TRBJ1-2	-	TGCAGTGCAAGTCTGACAGTTGGCTACACCTTC	CSASLTVGYTF
-	16	TRBV30	TRBJ2-7	-	TGTGCCTGGAGGCCGTCCCGCGGGGCTGGAGTGGACGAGCAGTACTTC	CAWRPSRGAGVDEQYF
-	14	TRBV18	TRBJ2-1	TRBD1	TGTGCCAGCTCACCGGGGGACAGAGACAATGAGCAGTTCTTC	CASSPGDRDNEQFF
-	11	TRBV7-2	TRBJ1-2	-	TGTGCCAGCAGCTTATACCGGGGCTACACCTTC	CASSLYRGYTF
-	15	TRBV9	TRBJ1-3	-	TGTGCCAGCAGTCGGAATACGGGCTCTGGAAACACCATATATTTT	CASSRNTGSGNTIYF
-	14	TRBV11-3	TRBJ1-3	-	TGTGCCAGCAGCTCGACAGGTCGGGGGGACACCATATATTTT	CASSSTGRGDTIYF
-	19	TRBV3-1/TRBV3-2	TRBJ1-6	TRBD1	TGTGCCAGCAGCCAGGAACCAGGCAGGGGGCTTTTGGGGGATTCACCCCTCCACTTT	CASSQEPGRGLLGDSPLHF
once	16	TRBV5-1	TRBJ1-3	-	TGCGCCAGCAGCTTGGCGACGGGATTCTCTGGAAACACCATATATTTT	CASSLATGFSGNTIYF
-	16	TRBV6-2/TRBV6-3	TRBJ1-2	-	TGTGCCAGCAGTTACTCGACGGGAGGTGATTCCTATGGCTACACCTTC	CASSYSTGGDSYGYTF
few	16	TRBV5-4	TRBJ2-1	TRBD2	TGTGCCAGCAGCTTCTCTAGCGGGGGGCCTTACAATGAGCAGTTCTTC	CASSFSSGGPYNEQFF
-	14	TRBV6-5	TRBJ1-2	-	TGTGCCAGCAGCCTGGACAGAAAGGGCTATGGCTACACCTTC	CASSLDRKGYGYTF
-	13	TRBV7-9	TRBJ1-3	-	TGTGCCAGCAGAGAAGCCCGAGGAAACACCATATATTTT	CASREARGNTIYF
few	14	TRBV7-9	TRBJ1-1	-	TGTGCCAGCAGCTTCCGACAGTACGACACTGAAGCTTTCTTT	CASSFRQYDTEAFF
-	12	TRBV6-2/TRBV6-3	TRBJ1-1	-	TGTGCCAGCAGTTACTTATTATCTGAAGCTTTCTTT	CASSYLLSEAFF
-	16	TRBV30	TRBJ2-2	TRBD2	TGTGCCTGGAGTGTAGCACTAGCGGGGGACACCGGGGAGCTGTTTTTT	CAWSVALAGDTGELFF
few	13	TRBV7-2	TRBJ1-1	TRBD1	TGTGCCAGCAGCTCGGACAGGGTCACTGAAGCTTTCTTT	CASSSDRVTEAFF
-	14	TRBV18	TRBJ1-2	TRBD1	TGTGCCAGCTCACCAGGGACAGGGGCTTTTGGCTACACCTTC	CASSPGTGAFGYTF
-	13	TRBV5-1	TRBJ1-6	-	TGCGCCAGCAGCTTAGACACTAATTCACCCCTCCACTTT	CASSLDTNSPLHF
once	14	TRBV14	TRBJ2-7	-	TGTGCCAGCAGCCCTACCCGTGTAACCCACGAGCAGTACTTC	CASSPTRVTHEQYF
-	14	TRBV7-9	TRBJ2-1	-	TGTGCCAGCAGCTATTCGACAGTCTACAATGAGCAGTTCTTC	CASSYSTVYNEQFF
-	12	TRBV7-2	TRBJ1-1	TRBD1	TGTGCCAGCAGCCGACAGGGTAACGTAGCTTTCTTT	CASSRQGNVAFF
-	14	TRBV30	TRBJ2-1	TRBD2	TGTGCCTGGAGTGTACTAGCGAGCGACAATGAGCAGTTCTTC	CAWSVLASDNEQFF
-	14	TRBV19	TRBJ2-1	TRBD2	TGTGCCAGTAGGGGGACTAGCGGCTACAATGAGCAGTTCTTC	CASRGTSGYNEQFF
-	15	TRBV30	TRBJ2-3	TRBD2	TGTGCCTGTGGACTAGCGGGAGTTACCACAGATACGCAGTATTTT	CACGLAGVTTDTQYF
-	15	TRBV7-3	TRBJ2-1	TRBD2	TGTGCCAGCAGGTACGGGACTAGCGGCTACAATGAGCAGTTCTTC	CASRYGTSGYNEQFF
-	16	TRBV6-1	TRBJ2-1	TRBD2	TGTGCCAGCAGTGACCATAGCGGGGGGTCTTACAATGAGCAGTTCTTC	CASSDHSGGSYNEQFF
-	13	TRBV15	TRBJ1-6	-	TGTGCCACCAGCAGAGTCCTAGTTTCTCCCCTCCACTTT	CATSRVLVSPLHF
few	15	TRBV18	TRBJ1-2	-	TGTGCCAGCTCACCGAGCTCAGGGGACGAGGTGGGCTACACCTTC	CASSPSSGDEVGYTF
-	13	TRBV2	TRBJ2-7	TRBD2	TGTGCCAGCGGGGGGGTTATGGGCTACGAGCAGTACTTC	CASGGVMGYEQYF
-	18	TRBV7-9	TRBJ1-3	-	TGTGCCAGCAGTAAGTCCCGTGACAGGCAGTTCTCTGGAAACACCATATATTTT	CASSKSRDRQFSGNTIYF
-	14	TRBV3-1/TRBV3-2	TRBJ1-2	TRBD1	TGTGCCAGCAGCCAACGGACAGGGTACTATGGCTACACCTTC	CASSQRTGYYGYTF
once	15	TRBV5-1	TRBJ1-4	-	TGCGCCAGCAGCTTGGACGGGGAAGAGGGTGAAAAACTGTTTTTT	CASSLDGEEGEKLFF
-	14	TRBV11-2	TRBJ2-7	-	TGTGCCAGCAGCCACGCCTGGACATCGTACGAGCAGTACTTC	CASSHAWTSYEQYF
-	15	TRBV3-1/TRBV3-2	TRBJ2-7	TRBD2	TGTGCCAGCAGCCAAGGGACTAGCGTGAAGTACGAGCAGTACTTC	CASSQGTSVKYEQYF
once	14	TRBV18	TRBJ2-5	TRBD1	TGTGCCAGCTCACCTCCTCCCAGGGGGGAGACCCAGTACTTC	CASSPPPRGETQYF